This record covers a single TCR beta chain. These data come from a study of blood T cell repertoires in COVID-19. Using immunoSEQ multiplex PCR, the repertoire was profiled, and TCRdb retains in-frame clones only, with some absent. The top ten hold about 6.8% of the sample, which has approximately 300,000 clones, 90% seen once. Sequenced input: peripheral blood. This TCR came from a woman in her 30s with COVID-19, enrolled during active disease.

The CDR3 nucleotides read TGCGCCAGCCGCGAAGCGAGCTTTAATTCACCCCTCCACTTT. Translated, it gives CASREASFNSPLHF. The V gene is TRBV4-1, the J gene TRBJ1-6; unclear D gene. V gave up 8 bases and J gave up 6 bases, with 14 bases separating them. This CDR3 has 14 residues. Germline CDR1 and CDR2: MGHRA and YSYEKL.